One sample yielded the 23 T cell receptor beta chains listed below, sequenced in a study of blood T cell repertoires in COVID-19. Profiling relied on immunoSEQ multiplex PCR, and the TCRdb table lists in-frame clones only, not all of them. This table has 210,000 or so clones, roughly 90% appearing once. The material sequenced was peripheral blood. The receptor source for this set is a woman aged 45-59 years with acute or convalescent COVID-19.

This clone was seen a single time. The chain couples TRBV7-2 to TRBJ2-4, with D possibly TRBD1 on 6 matching bases. With 5 bases removed from V and 4 bases from J, the gap between germline ends came to 12 bases. This CDR3 region has 14 residues. From germline, CDR1 is SGHTA and CDR2 FQGNSA. This chain's CDR3 is CASSQDRMKNIQYF. In nucleotides, the CDR3 is TGTGCCAGCAGCCAGGACAGAATGAAAAACATTCAGTACTTC.

V usage is TRBV4-3 and J usage is TRBJ2-5, with 12 bases lining up with TRBD2. The CDR3 runs to 15 residues. Looked up from germline, CDR1 is LGHNA and CDR2 is YSLEER. J gave up 3 bases and V 3 bases, and 2 bases lay outside the gene matches. Here the CDR3 DNA reads TGCGCCAGCAGCCAGGCTAGCGGGGGGGAAGAGACCCAGTACTTC. Translated: CASSQASGGEETQYF.

The V gene is TRBV27, the J gene TRBJ2-1; TRBD2 might be the D (5 bases). The CDR3 is made up of 15 amino acids. Trimming took 4 bases from V and 6 from J, leaving 16 bases between them. CDR1 MNHEY and CDR2 SMNVEV come from the germline V gene (reference sequence). The DNA for the CDR3 is TGTGCCAGCAGTTGGGCTTTGGGCGGGCTCAATGAGCAGTTCTTC. Encoded protein: CASSWALGGLNEQFF.

The genes are TRBV27 and TRBJ1-5; 8 positions match TRBD1. With 6 bases clipped from V and 6 bases from J, the junction kept 10 bases outside the gene matches. This CDR3 has 15 residues. Germline lookup yields CDR1 MNHEY and CDR2 SMNVEV (reference sequence). The CDR3 sequence: CASSSTGAVGQPQHF. CDR3 nucleotides: TGTGCCAGCAGCTCGACAGGGGCTGTCGGTCAGCCCCAGCATTTT.

The CDR3 protein is CASSKAKRQGEAEAFF. The CDR3 DNA reads TGTGCCAGCAGCAAAGCAAAACGACAGGGTGAGGCTGAAGCTTTCTTT. The chain joins TRBV21-1 to TRBJ1-1; the D call TRBD1 from the table was never checked on the DNA. TRBV21-1 is marked as a pseudogene. CDR3 length equals 16 residues.

The sample holds one count of this clone. The V gene is TRBV11-2, the J gene TRBJ1-3; D call uncertain. CDR1 and CDR2 (germline): SGHAT, FQNNGV. V gave up 5 bases and J gave up 0 bases, with 5 bases separating them. This CDR3 has 13 residues. CDR3 loop: CASSPSSGNTIYF. CDR3 sequence (DNA): TGTGCCAGCAGCCCCTCCTCTGGAAACACCATATATTTT.

J is TRBJ2-7 and V is TRBV4-3; 12 bases map to TRBD1. The V segment lost 4 bases and the J segment 5 bases; nucleotides outside the gene matches: 6. Germline loops: CDR1 LGHNA, CDR2 YSLEER. The CDR3 runs to 15 residues. This CDR3 is CASSRGTGGENEQYF. Here the CDR3 DNA reads TGCGCCAGCAGCCGGGGGACAGGGGGCGAAAACGAGCAGTACTTC.

This sequence joins TRBV19 and TRBJ2-3; 10 bases match TRBD2. J gave up 6 bases and V 5 bases, and 8 bases lay outside the gene matches. CDR3 size: 15 residues. Looked up from germline, CDR1 is LNHDA and CDR2 is SQIVND (reference sequence). This CDR3 reads CASSVLAGEWDTQYF. Here the CDR3 DNA reads TGTGCCAGTAGTGTTCTAGCGGGAGAGTGGGATACGCAGTATTTT.

This chain uses TRBV18 with TRBJ2-7; 10 bases match TRBD1. Trimming removed 1 base from V and 6 bases from J; junction bases left unmatched: 21. The CDR3 runs to 20 residues. Germline-derived CDR1 and CDR2 are KGHSH and LQKENI. Here the CDR3 DNA reads TGTGCCAGCTCACCACTGTTTGGGACAGGGGATGGGACTAGTCCGTTCGAGCAGTACTTC. Its translation: CASSPLFGTGDGTSPFEQYF.

The rearrangement links TRBV7-8 to TRBJ2-1; 7 nucleotides match TRBD2. The CDR3 is 15 amino acids. With V trimmed by 7 bases and J by 1 base, 7 bases remained unmatched. Germline lookup yields CDR1 SGHVS and CDR2 FQNEAQ. The CDR3 DNA follows: TGTGCCAGCACCCCCCTAGCGGTTTCCTACAATGAGCAGTTCTTC. As protein: CASTPLAVSYNEQFF.

This clone was counted once. The chain links TRBV23-1 to TRBJ2-7; the D is unclear. TRBV23-1 is flagged as an ORF with uncertain function. Trimming removed 6 bases at V and 1 base at J, with 19 bases between. The CDR3 has 16 amino acids. The CDR3 loop is CASRPKLQRLSYEQYF. The CDR3, as DNA: TGCGCCAGCAGACCCAAATTACAGAGATTATCCTACGAGCAGTACTTC.

This clone was seen once. The J gene is TRBJ2-1, the V gene TRBV7-2; 8 nucleotides match TRBD2. This CDR3 region has 15 residues. Germline CDR1 SGHTA, CDR2 FQGNSA. The V segment lost 2 bases and the J segment 0 bases; nucleotides outside the gene matches: 0. The CDR3 nucleotides read TGTGCCAGCAGCTTAAGCGGGAGCTCCTACAATGAGCAGTTCTTC. The encoded protein is CASSLSGSSYNEQFF.

This rearrangement joins TRBV5-1 to TRBJ2-7, with 13 nucleotides matching TRBD2. Trimming took 4 bases from V and 3 from J; bases not matched to a gene: 4. Germline assignment: CDR1 SGHRS and CDR2 YFSETQ. The CDR3 extends over 15 amino acids. The CDR3 DNA sequence: TGCGCCAGCAGCCCACTAGCGGGAGGGAACTACGAGCAGTACTTC. This sequence encodes CASSPLAGGNYEQYF.

J is TRBJ2-7 and V is TRBV13, with 7 bases fitting TRBD1. The CDR3 totals 13 residues. The V segment lost 5 bases and the J segment 2 bases; nucleotides outside the gene matches: 3. Germline CDR1 PRHDT, CDR2 FYEKMQ (reference sequence). CDR3 in amino acids: CASSTTGTYEQYF. For the CDR3, the DNA is TGTGCCAGCAGCACGACAGGGACCTACGAGCAGTACTTC.

The chain uses TRBV7-9 and TRBJ2-6; 8 bases agree with TRBD1. The length of the CDR3 is 15 residues. After removal of 8 bases from V and 0 bases from J, the junction contained 3 bases not matched to a gene. Germline CDR1 is SEHNR and CDR2 is FQNEAQ (reference sequence). Written as DNA, the CDR3 is TGTGCCAGCGGCGACAGGGGCTCTGGGGCCAACGTCCTGACTTTC. This translates into CASGDRGSGANVLTF.

The rearrangement links TRBV7-2 to TRBJ2-6; TRBD2 aligns across 7 bases. This CDR3 region has 19 residues. The V gene's germline CDR1 is SGHTA and CDR2 FQGNSA. With V trimmed by 0 bases and J by 0 bases, 8 bases remained unmatched. The CDR3 sequence is CASSLAVGGGGSGANVLTF. The DNA for the CDR3 is TGTGCCAGCAGCTTAGCGGTTGGAGGCGGGGGCTCTGGGGCCAACGTCCTGACTTTC. Full variable domain (missing parts from reference TRBV7-2 and TRBJ2-6): GAGVSQSPSNKVTEKGKDVELRCDPISGHTALYWYRQSLGQGLEFLIYFQGNSAPDKSGLPSDRFSAERTGGSVSTLTIQRTQQEDSAVYLCASSLAVGGGGSGANVLTFGAGSRLTVL.

This chain joins TRBV7-8 and TRBJ1-3, with unresolved D. CDR1 and CDR2 from the germline V gene are SGHVS and FQNEAQ. V was trimmed by 3 bases and J by 0 bases, leaving 6 bases between them. The CDR3 length is 14 residues. In DNA, the CDR3 is TGTGCCAGCAGCTTCGGCGGCTCTGGAAACACCATATATTTT. Its translation: CASSFGGSGNTIYF.

CDR3 sequence (DNA): TGTGCCAGCAGTTACGACGGGACAGCATCCGGCTACACCTTC. Translating gives CASSYDGTASGYTF. The J gene is TRBJ1-2, the V gene TRBV6-6; 7 nucleotides match TRBD1. The CDR3 is 14 residues long. The V gene's germline CDR1 is MNHNY and CDR2 SVGAGI (reference sequence). J lost 8 bases, V lost 2 bases, and 8 bases had no gene match.

The rearrangement links TRBV4-1 to TRBJ1-1; D is ambiguous. The V and J ends lost 0 bases and 1 base respectively, with 15 bases between them. The CDR3 totals 17 residues. Per the germline V gene, CDR1 is MGHRA and CDR2 is YSYEKL. CDR3 amino acids: CASSQDIKGGWNTEAFF. CDR3 coding DNA: TGCGCCAGCAGCCAAGATATAAAGGGAGGGTGGAACACTGAAGCTTTCTTT.

The CDR3 reads CSAKRGYEQYF. The CDR3 DNA follows: TGCAGTGCTAAGAGAGGGTACGAGCAGTACTTC. The rearrangement joins TRBV20-1 to TRBJ2-7, with a weak D call TRBD2 (5 bases). Trimming left V 4 bases short and J 4 bases short, with 8 bases between. Germline V gene data show CDR1 as DFQATT and CDR2 as SNEGSKA (reference sequence). The CDR3 runs to 11 residues.

The chain combines TRBV7-9 with TRBJ1-1; no definite D call. Trimming removed 6 bases from V and 0 bases from J, with 14 bases in between. Germline assignment: CDR1 SEHNR and CDR2 FQNEAQ (reference sequence). The CDR3 is 15 residues long. The CDR3 DNA is TGTGCCAGCAGACCAACAGAAAGCATGAACACTGAAGCTTTCTTT. It specifies CASRPTESMNTEAFF.

Details on this clone: The same CDR3 can be traced to other DNA sequences in this sample. The rearrangement joins TRBV7-2 to TRBJ2-1, with 10 bases fitting TRBD2. Per the germline V gene, CDR1 is SGHTA and CDR2 is FQGNSA. The V segment lost 1 base and the J segment 7 bases; nucleotides outside the gene matches: 7. The CDR3 has 16 amino acids. The CDR3 coding sequence is TGTGCCAGCAGCTTAGTTTCTAGCGGGAGTAGGAATGAGCAGTTCTTC. As protein: CASSLVSSGSRNEQFF.

V usage is TRBV27 and J usage is TRBJ1-4, with 7 bases fitting TRBD1. J lost 3 bases, V lost 6 bases, and 1 base had no gene match. CDR3 length: 13 residues. Germline CDR1 reads MNHEY; CDR2 reads SMNVEV (reference sequence). The CDR3 DNA follows: TGTGCCAGCAGAGGGACAGCTAATGAAAAACTGTTTTTT. Encoded protein: CASRGTANEKLFF.